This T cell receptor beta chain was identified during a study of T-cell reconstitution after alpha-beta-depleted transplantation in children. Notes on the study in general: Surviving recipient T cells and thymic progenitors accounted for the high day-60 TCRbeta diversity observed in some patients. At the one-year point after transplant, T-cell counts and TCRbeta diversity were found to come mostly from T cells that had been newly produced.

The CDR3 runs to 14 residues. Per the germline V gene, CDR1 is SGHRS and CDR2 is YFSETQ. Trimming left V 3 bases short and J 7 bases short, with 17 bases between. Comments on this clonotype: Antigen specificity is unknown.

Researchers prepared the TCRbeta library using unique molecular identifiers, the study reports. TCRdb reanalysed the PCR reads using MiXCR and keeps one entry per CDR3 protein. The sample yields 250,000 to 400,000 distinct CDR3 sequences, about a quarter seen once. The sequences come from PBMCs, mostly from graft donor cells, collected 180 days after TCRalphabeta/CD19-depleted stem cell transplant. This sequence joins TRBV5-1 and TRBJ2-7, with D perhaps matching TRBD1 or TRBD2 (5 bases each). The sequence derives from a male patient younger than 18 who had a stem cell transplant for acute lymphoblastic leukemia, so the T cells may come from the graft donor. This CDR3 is CASSSRDPLGEQYF. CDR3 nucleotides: TGCGCCAGCAGCTCCCGGGACCCCTTGGGAGAGCAGTACTTC. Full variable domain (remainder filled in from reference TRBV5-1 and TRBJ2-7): KAGVTQTPRYLIKTRGQQVTLSCSPISGHRSVSWYQQTPGQGLQFLFEYFSETQRNKGNFPGRFSGRQFSNSRSEMNVSTLELGDSALYLCASSSRDPLGEQYFGPGTRLTVT.